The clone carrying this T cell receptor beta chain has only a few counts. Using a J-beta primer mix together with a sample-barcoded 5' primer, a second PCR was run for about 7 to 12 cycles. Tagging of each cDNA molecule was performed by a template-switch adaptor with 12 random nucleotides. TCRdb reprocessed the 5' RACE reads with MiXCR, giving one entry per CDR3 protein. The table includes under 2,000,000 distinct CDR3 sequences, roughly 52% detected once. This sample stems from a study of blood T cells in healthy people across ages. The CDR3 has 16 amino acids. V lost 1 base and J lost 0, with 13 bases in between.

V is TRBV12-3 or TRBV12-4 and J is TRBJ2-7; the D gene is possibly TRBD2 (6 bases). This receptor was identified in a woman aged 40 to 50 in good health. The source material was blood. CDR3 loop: CASSLEAAGSSYEQYF. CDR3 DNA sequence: TGTGCCAGCAGTTTAGAGGCGGCGGGAAGCTCCTACGAGCAGTACTTC.